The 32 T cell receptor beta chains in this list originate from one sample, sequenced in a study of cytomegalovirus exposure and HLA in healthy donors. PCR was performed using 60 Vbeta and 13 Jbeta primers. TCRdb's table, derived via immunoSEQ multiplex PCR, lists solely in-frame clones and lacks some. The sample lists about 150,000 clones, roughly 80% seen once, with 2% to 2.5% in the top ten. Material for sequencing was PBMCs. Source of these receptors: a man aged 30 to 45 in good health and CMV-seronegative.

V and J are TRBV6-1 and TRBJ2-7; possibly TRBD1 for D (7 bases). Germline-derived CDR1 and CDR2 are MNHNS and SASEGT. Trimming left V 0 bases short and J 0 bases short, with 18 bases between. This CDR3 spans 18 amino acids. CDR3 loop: CASSEAPSRGTVSYEQYF. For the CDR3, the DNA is TGTGCCAGCAGTGAAGCCCCAAGCCGGGGGACAGTCTCCTACGAGCAGTACTTC.

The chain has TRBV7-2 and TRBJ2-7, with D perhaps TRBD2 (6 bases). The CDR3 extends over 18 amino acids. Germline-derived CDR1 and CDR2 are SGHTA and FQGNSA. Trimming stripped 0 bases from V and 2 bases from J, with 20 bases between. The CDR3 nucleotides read TGTGCCAGCAGCTTAGCGTTGATTCTTGGCGGGAACACCTACGAGCAGTACTTC. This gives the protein CASSLALILGGNTYEQYF.

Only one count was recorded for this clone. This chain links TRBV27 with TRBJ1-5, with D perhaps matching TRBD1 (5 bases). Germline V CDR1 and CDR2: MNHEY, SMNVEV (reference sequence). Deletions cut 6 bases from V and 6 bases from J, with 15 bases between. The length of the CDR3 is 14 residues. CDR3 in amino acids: CASSWDGRGQPQHF. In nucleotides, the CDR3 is TGTGCCAGCAGCTGGGACGGGAGAGGTCAGCCCCAGCATTTT.

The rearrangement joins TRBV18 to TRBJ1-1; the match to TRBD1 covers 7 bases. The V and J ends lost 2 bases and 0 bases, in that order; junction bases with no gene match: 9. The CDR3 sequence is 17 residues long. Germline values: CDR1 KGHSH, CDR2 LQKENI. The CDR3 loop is CASSPRLETGLNTEAFF. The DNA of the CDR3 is TGTGCCAGCTCACCAAGGTTGGAGACAGGGCTGAACACTGAAGCTTTCTTT.

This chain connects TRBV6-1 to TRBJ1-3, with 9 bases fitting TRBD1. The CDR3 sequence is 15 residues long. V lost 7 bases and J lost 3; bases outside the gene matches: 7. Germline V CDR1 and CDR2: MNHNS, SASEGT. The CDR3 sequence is CASKPGQGGGNTIYF. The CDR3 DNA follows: TGTGCCAGCAAACCGGGACAGGGTGGTGGAAACACCATATATTTT.

As DNA, the CDR3 is TGTGCCACCAGCAGAGTTCGGGAGGGCGAGCAGTACTTC. It is translated as CATSRVREGEQYF. This rearrangement joins TRBV15 to TRBJ2-7, with 8 bases identical to TRBD2. This CDR3 contains 13 residues. V lost 1 base to trimming and J lost 6 bases; unmatched junction nucleotides: 2. CDR1 is LNHNV, CDR2 YYDKDF, per germline (reference sequence).

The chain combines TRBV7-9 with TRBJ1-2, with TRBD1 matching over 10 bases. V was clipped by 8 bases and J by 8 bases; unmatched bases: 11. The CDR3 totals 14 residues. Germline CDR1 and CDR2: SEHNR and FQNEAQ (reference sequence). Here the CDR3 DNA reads TGTGCCAGCGGTACGACAGGGGGCCGAAGGGGCTACACCTTC. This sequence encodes CASGTTGGRRGYTF.

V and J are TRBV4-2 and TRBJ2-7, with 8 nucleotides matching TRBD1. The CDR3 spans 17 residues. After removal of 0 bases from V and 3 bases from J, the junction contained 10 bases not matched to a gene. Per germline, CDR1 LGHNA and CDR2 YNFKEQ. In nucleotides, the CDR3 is TGTGCCAGCAGCCAAGATCTTGGGACAGGCCGGGTCTACGAGCAGTACTTC. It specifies CASSQDLGTGRVYEQYF.

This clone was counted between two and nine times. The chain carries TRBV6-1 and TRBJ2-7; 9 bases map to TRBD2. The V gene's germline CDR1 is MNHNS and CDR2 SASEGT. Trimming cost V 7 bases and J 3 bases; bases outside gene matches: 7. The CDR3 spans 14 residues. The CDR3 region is CASKRTSDIYEQYF. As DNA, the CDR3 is TGTGCCAGCAAGAGGACTAGCGATATCTACGAGCAGTACTTC.

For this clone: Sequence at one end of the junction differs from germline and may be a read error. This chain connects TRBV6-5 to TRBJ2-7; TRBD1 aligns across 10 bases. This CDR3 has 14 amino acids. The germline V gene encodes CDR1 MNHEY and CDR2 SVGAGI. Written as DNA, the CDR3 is TGTGCCGGCAGTACAGGACAGGGGGATAAGGGGCAGTACTTC. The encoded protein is CAGSTGQGDKGQYF.

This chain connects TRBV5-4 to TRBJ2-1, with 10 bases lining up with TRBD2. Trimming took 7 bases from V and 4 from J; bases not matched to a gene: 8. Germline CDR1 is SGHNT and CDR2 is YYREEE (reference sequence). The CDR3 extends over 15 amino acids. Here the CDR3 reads CASGLAGGQYNEQFF. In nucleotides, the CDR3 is TGTGCCAGCGGATTAGCGGGAGGTCAATACAATGAGCAGTTCTTC.

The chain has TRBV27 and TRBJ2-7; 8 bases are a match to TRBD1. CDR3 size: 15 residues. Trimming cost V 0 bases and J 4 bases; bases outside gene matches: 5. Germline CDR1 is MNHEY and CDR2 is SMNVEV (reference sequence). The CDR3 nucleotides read TGTGCCAGCAGTTTATCGACAGGGGCCATATACGAGCAGTACTTC. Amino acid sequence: CASSLSTGAIYEQYF.

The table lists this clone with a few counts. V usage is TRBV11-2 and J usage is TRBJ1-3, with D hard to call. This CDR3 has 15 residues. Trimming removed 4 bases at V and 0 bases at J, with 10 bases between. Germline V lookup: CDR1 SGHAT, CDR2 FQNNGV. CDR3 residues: CASSSNRFSGNTIYF. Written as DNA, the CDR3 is TGTGCCAGCAGCTCCAACCGGTTCTCTGGAAACACCATATATTTT.

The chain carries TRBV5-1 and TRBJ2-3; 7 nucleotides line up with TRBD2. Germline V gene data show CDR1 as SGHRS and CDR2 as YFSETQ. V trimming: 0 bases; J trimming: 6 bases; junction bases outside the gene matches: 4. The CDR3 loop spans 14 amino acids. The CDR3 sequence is CASSLGLAIDTQYF. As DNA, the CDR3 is TGCGCCAGCAGCTTGGGACTAGCAATCGATACGCAGTATTTT.

CDR3 DNA sequence: TGTGCCAGTAGTATAGTAGGCAGAAGGGGCTATGGCTACACCTTC. Encoded protein: CASSIVGRRGYGYTF. The gene calls are TRBV19 and TRBJ1-2, with D tentatively TRBD1 (5 bases). The V gene lost 1 base and the J gene lost 4 bases, with 13 bases spanning the gap. The germline gives CDR1 LNHDA, CDR2 SQIVND (reference sequence). This CDR3 comprises 15 residues.

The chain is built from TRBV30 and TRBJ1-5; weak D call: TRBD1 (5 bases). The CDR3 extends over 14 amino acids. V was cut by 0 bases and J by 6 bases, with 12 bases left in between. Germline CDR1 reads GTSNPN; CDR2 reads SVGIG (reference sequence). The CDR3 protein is CAWSVIPGGQPQHF. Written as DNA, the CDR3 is TGTGCCTGGAGTGTAATCCCGGGGGGTCAGCCCCAGCATTTT.

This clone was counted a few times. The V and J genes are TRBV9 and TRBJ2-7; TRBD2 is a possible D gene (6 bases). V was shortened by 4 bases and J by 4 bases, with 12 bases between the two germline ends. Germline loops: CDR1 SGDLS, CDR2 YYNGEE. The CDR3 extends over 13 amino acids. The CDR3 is CASSPGDQYEQYF. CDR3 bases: TGTGCCAGCAGCCCGGGGGATCAGTACGAGCAGTACTTC.

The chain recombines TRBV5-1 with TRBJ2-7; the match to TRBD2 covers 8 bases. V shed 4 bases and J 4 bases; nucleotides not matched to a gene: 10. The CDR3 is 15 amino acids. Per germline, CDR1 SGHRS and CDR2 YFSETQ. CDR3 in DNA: TGCGCCAGCAGCCTGGGACTAGTTGGTTTGTACGAGCAGTACTTC. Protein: CASSLGLVGLYEQYF.

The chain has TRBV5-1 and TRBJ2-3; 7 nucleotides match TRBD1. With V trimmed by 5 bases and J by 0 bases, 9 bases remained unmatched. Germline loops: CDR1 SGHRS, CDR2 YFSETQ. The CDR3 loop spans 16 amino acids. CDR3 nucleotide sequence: TGCGCCAGCAGGTTACAGGGGCCCCCTAGCACAGATACGCAGTATTTT. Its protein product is CASRLQGPPSTDTQYF. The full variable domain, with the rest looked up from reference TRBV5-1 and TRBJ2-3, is KAGVTQTPRYLIKTRGQQVTLSCSPISGHRSVSWYQQTPGQGLQFLFEYFSETQRNKGNFPGRFSGRQFSNSRSEMNVSTLELGDSALYLCASRLQGPPSTDTQYFGPGTRLTVL.

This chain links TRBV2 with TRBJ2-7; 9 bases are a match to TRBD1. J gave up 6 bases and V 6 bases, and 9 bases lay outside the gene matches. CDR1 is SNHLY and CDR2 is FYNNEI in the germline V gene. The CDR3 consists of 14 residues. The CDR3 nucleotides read TGTGCCAGCAGCCCCCACAGGGGGCTAAGCGAGCAGTACTTC. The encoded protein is CASSPHRGLSEQYF. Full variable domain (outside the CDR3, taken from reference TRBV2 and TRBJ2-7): EPEVTQTPSHQVTQMGQEVILRCVPISNHLYFYWYRQILGQKVEFLVSFYNNEISEKSEIFDDQFSVERPDGSNFTLKIRSTKLEDSAMYFCASSPHRGLSEQYFGPGTRLTVT.

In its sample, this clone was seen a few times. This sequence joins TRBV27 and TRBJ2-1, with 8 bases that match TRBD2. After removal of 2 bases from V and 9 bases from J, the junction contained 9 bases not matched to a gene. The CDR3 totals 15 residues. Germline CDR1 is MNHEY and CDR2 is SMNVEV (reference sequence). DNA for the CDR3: TGTGCCAGCAGTTTAAGTTCCAGCGGGAGAGGTGAGCAGTTCTTC. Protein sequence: CASSLSSSGRGEQFF.

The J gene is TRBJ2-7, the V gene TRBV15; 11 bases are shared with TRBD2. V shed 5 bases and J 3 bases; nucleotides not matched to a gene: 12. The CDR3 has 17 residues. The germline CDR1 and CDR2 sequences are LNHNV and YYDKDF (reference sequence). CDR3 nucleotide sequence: TGTGCCACCAGCGGGATTCCTCTAGCGGGAGGTTTCTACGAGCAGTACTTC. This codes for CATSGIPLAGGFYEQYF.

The CDR3 region is CASTRRTGSGETQYF. In DNA form, the CDR3 reads TGTGCCAGCACCAGACGGACAGGGTCGGGAGAGACCCAGTACTTC. The J gene is TRBJ2-5, the V gene TRBV6-5, with 8 bases matching TRBD1. This CDR3 is 15 amino acids long. V shed 7 bases and J 4 bases; nucleotides not matched to a gene: 11. The germline V gene encodes CDR1 MNHEY and CDR2 SVGAGI.

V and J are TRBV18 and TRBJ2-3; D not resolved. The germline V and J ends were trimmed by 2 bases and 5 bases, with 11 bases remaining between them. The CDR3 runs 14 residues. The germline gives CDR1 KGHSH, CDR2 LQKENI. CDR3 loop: CASSPSTDRDTQYF. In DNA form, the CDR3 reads TGTGCCAGCTCACCATCTACCGATAGAGATACGCAGTATTTT. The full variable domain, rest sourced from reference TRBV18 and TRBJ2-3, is NAGVMQNPRHLVRRRGQEARLRCSPMKGHSHVYWYRQLPEEGLKFMVYLQKENIIDESGMPKERFSAEFPKEGPSILRIQQVVRGDSAAYFCASSPSTDRDTQYFGPGTRLTVL.

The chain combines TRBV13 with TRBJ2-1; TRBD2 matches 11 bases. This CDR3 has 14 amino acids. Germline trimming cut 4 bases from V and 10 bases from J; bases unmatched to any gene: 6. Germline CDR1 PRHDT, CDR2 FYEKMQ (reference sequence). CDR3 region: CASSSLTSGNEQFF. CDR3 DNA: TGTGCCAGCAGCTCGTTGACTAGCGGGAACGAGCAGTTCTTC.

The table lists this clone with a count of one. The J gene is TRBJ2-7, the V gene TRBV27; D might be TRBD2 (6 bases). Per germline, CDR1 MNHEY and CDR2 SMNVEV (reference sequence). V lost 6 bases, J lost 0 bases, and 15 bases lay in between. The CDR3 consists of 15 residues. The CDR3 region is CASRGLSGYSYEQYF. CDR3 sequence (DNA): TGTGCCAGCAGAGGACTAAGCGGTTACTCCTACGAGCAGTACTTC.

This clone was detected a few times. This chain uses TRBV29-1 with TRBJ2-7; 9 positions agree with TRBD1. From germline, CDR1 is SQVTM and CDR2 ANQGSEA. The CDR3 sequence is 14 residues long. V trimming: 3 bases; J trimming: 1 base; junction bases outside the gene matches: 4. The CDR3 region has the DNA TGCAGCGTTGAGTCTGACAGGGGGTCCTACGAGCAGTACTTC. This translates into CSVESDRGSYEQYF.

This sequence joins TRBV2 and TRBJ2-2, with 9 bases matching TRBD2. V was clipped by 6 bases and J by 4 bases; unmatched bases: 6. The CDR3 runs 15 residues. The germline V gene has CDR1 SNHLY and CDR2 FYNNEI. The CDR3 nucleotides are TGTGCCAGCAGAGCGCGGGAGGGCAGCACCGGGGAGCTGTTTTTT. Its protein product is CASRAREGSTGELFF.

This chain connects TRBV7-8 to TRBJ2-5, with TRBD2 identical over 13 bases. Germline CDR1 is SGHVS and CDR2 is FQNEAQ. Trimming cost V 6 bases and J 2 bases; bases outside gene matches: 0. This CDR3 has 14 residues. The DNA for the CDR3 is TGTGCCAGCAGACTAGCGGGGGGGCAAGAGACCCAGTACTTC. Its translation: CASRLAGGQETQYF.

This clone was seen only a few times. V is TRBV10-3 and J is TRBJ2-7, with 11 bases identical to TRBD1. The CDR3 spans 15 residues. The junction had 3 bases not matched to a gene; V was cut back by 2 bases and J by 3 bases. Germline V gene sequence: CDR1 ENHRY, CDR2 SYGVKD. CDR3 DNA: TGTGCCATCAGTGAGAGGGGACAGGGGGGCTACGAGCAGTACTTC. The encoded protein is CAISERGQGGYEQYF.

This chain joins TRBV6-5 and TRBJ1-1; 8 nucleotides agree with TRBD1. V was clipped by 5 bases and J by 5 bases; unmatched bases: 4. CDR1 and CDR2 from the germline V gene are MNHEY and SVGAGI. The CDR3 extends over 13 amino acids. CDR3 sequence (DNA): TGTGCCAGCAGTCTGACAGGGGAGACTGAAGCTTTCTTT. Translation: CASSLTGETEAFF.

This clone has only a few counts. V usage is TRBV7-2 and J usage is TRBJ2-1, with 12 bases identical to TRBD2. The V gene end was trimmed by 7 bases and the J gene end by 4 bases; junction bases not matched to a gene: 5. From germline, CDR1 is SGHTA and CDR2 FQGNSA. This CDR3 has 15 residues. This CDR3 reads CASNSLAGGYNEQFF. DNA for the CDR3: TGTGCCAGCAACTCCCTAGCGGGAGGGTACAATGAGCAGTTCTTC.